This T cell receptor beta chain was obtained from a study of shared clonotypes between healthy human individuals. Overall study: Donors had three CD4 naive, three CD4 memory, two CD8 naive and one CD8 memory plate apiece.

The protocol was immunoSEQ multiplex PCR, while the TCRdb copy is restricted to in-frame clones and leaves out a portion. Among 110,000 or so clones listed, roughly two thirds were seen once. A remark on this clone: Its antigen is still unknown.

Regarding the study as a whole: Naive subsets, compared against memory subsets, generally had larger estimated richness values. Represented genetic and exposure-history diversity was restricted by having few donors.

This CDR3 comprises 17 residues. The germline V gene has CDR1 SEHNR and CDR2 FQNEAQ (reference sequence). Trimming left V 3 bases short and J 5 bases short, with 22 bases between. What was sequenced was memory CD8+ T cells sorted from blood. The subset: CD45RO+ cells pooled with CCR7-negative TemRA cells. The origin of this receptor is a woman aged 25 to 45 in good health. The chain joins TRBV7-9 to TRBJ2-5; TRBD1 is a possible D gene (6 bases). CDR3 nucleotide sequence: TGTGCCAGCAGCTTGGCATCAACAGGGCTTATAGGGGAGACCCAGTACTTC. Protein product: CASSLASTGLIGETQYF.